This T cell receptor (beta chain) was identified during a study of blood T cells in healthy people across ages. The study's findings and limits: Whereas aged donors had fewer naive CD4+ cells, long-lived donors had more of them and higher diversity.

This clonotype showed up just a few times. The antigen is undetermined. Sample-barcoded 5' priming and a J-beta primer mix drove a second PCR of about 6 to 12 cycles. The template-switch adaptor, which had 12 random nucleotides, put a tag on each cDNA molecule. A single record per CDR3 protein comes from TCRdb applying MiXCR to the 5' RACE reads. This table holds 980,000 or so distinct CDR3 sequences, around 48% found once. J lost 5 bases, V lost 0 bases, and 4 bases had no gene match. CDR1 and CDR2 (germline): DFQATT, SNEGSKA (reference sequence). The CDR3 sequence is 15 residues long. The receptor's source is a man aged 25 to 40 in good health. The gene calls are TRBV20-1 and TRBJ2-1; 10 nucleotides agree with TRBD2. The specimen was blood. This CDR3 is CSARDWGTSDNEQFF. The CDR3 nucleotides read TGCAGTGCTAGAGATTGGGGGACTAGCGACAATGAGCAGTTCTTC.